A single sample gave rise to the 30 T cell receptor beta chains below, sequenced in a study of tumor-infiltrating lymphocytes in primary liver carcinoma (dated by TCRdb to about 2017). Total RNA and DNA were co-extracted from around 20-30 mg of bulk tissue with the AllPrep DNA/RNA mini kit, without cell sorting. The run used an Illumina HiSeq 2500. A constant-region primer and ProtoScript II reverse transcriptase were used to reverse-transcribe TCRbeta-specific cDNA from about 0.55 ug total RNA. TCRbeta libraries were built with three nested multiplex PCR rounds, a slightly modified ARM-PCR procedure. Each of the first two PCR rounds ran for approximately 10 cycles using multiplex TRBV1-TRBV30 forward primers together with a Cbeta reverse primer. TCRdb reran the public reads through fastp at Q25 and MiXCR, keeping productive beta chains. Rows matching on CDR3 protein sequence are summarized as one entry with the most common DNA and genes. The sample table shows some 190,000 distinct CDR3 sequences, and around four fifths are seen once. Roughly 18% of the sample lies in the top ten.

The sample comprised tumor tissue from primary liver carcinoma. The receptors here all came from a middle-aged man with primary liver carcinoma and hepatitis B virus infection.

The sample holds one count of this clonotype. A read error may account for a junction end that differs from germline. This CDR3 is CASSLGIAGGRNGQFF. The CDR3 DNA reads TGTGCCAGCAGCTTAGGTATAGCAGGGGGGCGAAATGGGCAGTTCTTC. V is TRBV11-3 and J is TRBJ2-1; tentatively, D is TRBD1 (7 bases). This CDR3 has 16 amino acids. The germline CDR1 and CDR2 sequences are SGHNT and YENEEA.

Concerning this clonotype itself: Germline is not matched at one junction end, which may reflect a read error. This chain joins TRBV29-1 and TRBJ2-7; possible D gene TRBD1, 6 bases. The CDR3 is made up of 13 amino acids. Germline V gives CDR1 SQVTM, CDR2 ANQGSEA. CDR3 nucleotide sequence: TGCAGCATAGATACAGGGTATGTCGACGAACAGTACTTC. Amino acid sequence: CSIDTGYVDEQYF.

On this clonotype: A junction boundary mismatches the germline segment, possibly from a read error. CDR3 in amino acids: CSVATSAANTRELFF. CDR3 bases: TGCAGCGTTGCGACTAGCGCGGCGAACACCAGGGAGCTGTTCTTT. The J gene is TRBJ2-2, the V gene TRBV29-1; 8 bases match TRBD2. CDR3 length: 15 residues. From germline, CDR1 is SQVTM and CDR2 ANQGSEA.

Note on this clonotype: At one end the junction does not follow the germline gene, possibly because of a read error. The V and J genes are TRBV6-1 and TRBJ2-4; 7 bases are shared with TRBD1. The CDR3 totals 14 residues. CDR1 is MNHNS, CDR2 SASEGT, per germline. CDR3 in DNA: TGTGTCAGCGGTGCACAGGGGACGCAAAACATTCAGTACTTC. As protein: CVSGAQGTQNIQYF.

This clonotype was counted many times. The CDR3 nucleotides are TGTGCCAGCAGCCCTCTCGGGACAGGGGACCCTTACGAGCAGTACTTC. It translates to CASSPLGTGDPYEQYF. V usage is TRBV28 and J usage is TRBJ2-7; 10 nucleotides align to TRBD1. Germline V CDR1 and CDR2: MDHEN, SYDVKM. The CDR3 contains 16 residues. The trim removed 6 bases at V and 4 bases at J, leaving 12 bases unmatched.

This clonotype has more than one count but fewer than ten. The chain combines TRBV28 with TRBJ2-7, with 7 bases fitting TRBD2. Trimming removed 6 bases from V and 1 base from J; junction bases left unmatched: 12. In germline, CDR1 is MDHEN, CDR2 SYDVKM. The CDR3 length is 16 residues. The CDR3 DNA is TGTGCCAGCAGCCCAAGGACTAGTAGGCTTTCCTACGAGCAGTACTTC. Residues: CASSPRTSRLSYEQYF.

About this clonotype: At one end, the junction sequence differs from germline, possibly due to a read error. The V and J genes are TRBV6-2 or TRBV6-3 and TRBJ2-7; unclear D gene. The CDR3 is 13 residues long. Germline V lookup: CDR1 MNHEY, CDR2 SVGEGT. CDR3 protein: CANSCEVPYVQYF. CDR3 sequence (DNA): TGTGCCAACAGTTGCGAGGTACCCTACGTGCAGTACTTC.

Only one count was recorded for this clonotype. Germline and junction disagree at one end, which may indicate a read error. V and J are TRBV5-1 and TRBJ2-2, with D possibly being TRBD1 or TRBD2 (5 bases each). The CDR3 extends over 15 amino acids. CDR1 is SGHRS and CDR2 is YFSETQ in the germline V gene. CDR3 sequence reads: CASSWGTVNIGERFF. CDR3 bases: TGCGCCAGCAGCTGGGGGACGGTGAACATCGGGGAGCGGTTTTTT.

As to this clonotype: An end of the junction differs from the germline gene, which may be a read error. The CDR3 loop is CVSSHRAGGPTYEQYF. DNA for the CDR3: TGTGTCAGCAGTCATCGAGCGGGAGGGCCTACCTACGAGCAGTATTTC. This chain links TRBV6-6 with TRBJ2-7; TRBD2 matches at 10 bases. The germline V gene has CDR1 MNHNY and CDR2 SVGAGI (reference sequence). The CDR3 is made up of 16 amino acids.

This chain connects TRBV4-3 to TRBJ1-4, with D perhaps TRBD1 (5 bases). From germline, CDR1 is LGHNA and CDR2 YSLEER. Deletions cut 8 bases from V and 5 bases from J, with 21 bases between. CDR3 size: 16 residues. For the CDR3, the DNA is TGCGCCAGCGCCCAAGATCTTAGGGGACGAAATGAAAAACTGTTTTTT. It codes for CASAQDLRGRNEKLFF.

In this sample, this clonotype turned up many times. The J gene is TRBJ1-2, the V gene TRBV5-1; 8 bases match TRBD1. The CDR3 has 14 residues. Germline CDR1 reads SGHRS; CDR2 reads YFSETQ. V lost 0 bases, J lost 7 bases, and 5 bases stayed unmatched. CDR3 sequence: CASSLDRGSSGYTF. CDR3 coding DNA: TGCGCCAGCAGCTTGGACAGGGGGTCTAGTGGCTACACCTTC.

As to this clonotype: Sequence at one end of the junction differs from germline and may be a read error. V and J are TRBV4-3 and TRBJ2-2, with 7 positions matching TRBD2. This CDR3 has 18 residues. The V gene's germline CDR1 is LGHNA and CDR2 YSLEER. DNA of the CDR3: TGCGCCAGCAGCCAAACCGCTAGCGGACATACGAACACCGGGAAGCTGTTTTTT. Amino acid sequence: CASSQTASGHTNTGKLFF.

This clonotype was seen only once. This chain joins TRBV4-2 and TRBJ2-2; D is perhaps TRBD1 (7 bases). Germline CDR1 and CDR2: LGHNA and YNFKEQ. There are 16 residues in the CDR3. V dropped 0 bases and J dropped 9 bases, with 17 bases sitting between them. DNA for the CDR3: TGTGCCAGCAGCCAAGATGGAGGGGGCGTAACCTGGGAGCTGTTTTTT. Its protein is CASSQDGGGVTWELFF.

To note about this clonotype: This may be a read error: a much more frequent sequence differs by one nucleotide. The chain links TRBV29-1 to TRBJ2-7; D gene ambiguous. The V gene lost 8 bases and the J gene lost 2 bases, with 10 bases spanning the gap. The length of the CDR3 is 11 residues. CDR1 is SQVTM and CDR2 is ANQGSEA in the germline V gene. For the CDR3, the DNA is TGCAGCCTTGGTATTACCTACGAGCAGTACTTC. Its protein is CSLGITYEQYF.

DNA for the CDR3: TGCAGCGTTTTTGACCGAAGCTCCTACGAGCAGTACTTC. Its protein is CSVFDRSSYEQYF. This chain connects TRBV29-1 to TRBJ2-7; D uncertain. V dropped 5 bases and J dropped 0 bases, with 11 bases sitting between them. CDR3 length: 13 residues. Per germline, CDR1 SQVTM and CDR2 ANQGSEA.

Of note for this clonotype: Without the conserved terminal phenylalanine or tryptophan, this CDR3 likely stems from a read error. This chain joins TRBV4-2 and TRBJ1-5, with no clear D. CDR1 is LGHNA, CDR2 YNFKEQ, per germline. CDR3 size: 15 residues. CDR3 amino acids: CASSQDARTNQLQHL. The CDR3 DNA reads as TGTGCCAGCAGCCAAGATGCCAGAACCAATCAGCTCCAGCATCTT.

For this clonotype: At one end, the junction sequence differs from germline, possibly due to a read error. The rearrangement joins TRBV12-5 to TRBJ2-1; tentatively, D is TRBD1 (6 bases). Germline values: CDR1 LGHNT, CDR2 FRNRAP. The CDR3 contains 12 residues. The CDR3 loop is CDSALQGGEQFF. The CDR3 DNA follows: TGTGATAGTGCTCTCCAAGGGGGTGAGCAGTTCTTC.

This chain connects TRBV6-1 to TRBJ2-3, with D perhaps matching TRBD2 (6 bases). The V and J ends lost 7 bases and 12 bases respectively, with 29 bases between them. There are 16 residues in the CDR3. The germline V gene has CDR1 MNHNS and CDR2 SASEGT. The CDR3 DNA sequence: TGTGCCAGCACCGCCCAGCGGGCGGCTAGCACAGAAACCCAGTATTTT. It translates to CASTAQRAASTETQYF.

Comment on this clonotype: Germline is not matched at one junction end, which may reflect a read error. This chain joins TRBV6-2 or TRBV6-3 and TRBJ2-7; 9 nucleotides line up with TRBD2. The CDR3 has 15 residues. CDR1 and CDR2 (germline): MNHEY, SVGEGT. The CDR3 DNA reads TGTACCAGCAGCACTCCGACTAGCGGAGGGTATGAGCAGCACTTC. It translates to CTSSTPTSGGYEQHF.

Of note for this clonotype: A much larger clonotype is one base distant, so this may be a read error. The chain links TRBV14 to TRBJ2-7; 7 nucleotides agree with TRBD2. This CDR3 has 19 residues. Germline-derived CDR1 and CDR2 are SGHDN and FVKESK. Unmatched junction bases numbered 19, after V lost 1 base and J lost 4 bases. CDR3 DNA sequence: TGTGCCAGCAGCCAAGGGCGGACTAGGAGTCATCCATACTCTTACGAGCAGTACTTC. Its translation is CASSQGRTRSHPYSYEQYF.

The J gene is TRBJ2-3, the V gene TRBV25-1; D perhaps matches TRBD2 (6 bases). The germline gives CDR1 MGHDK, CDR2 SYGVNS. Trimming pared 4 bases from V and 15 bases from J, leaving 26 bases between. This CDR3 contains 15 residues. The CDR3 region is CASSAYGGMKDTPYF. DNA for the CDR3: TGTGCCAGCAGTGCGTATGGGGGGATGAAAGATACGCCCTATTTT.

As for this clonotype: One end of the junction varies from germline; a read error may be responsible. The CDR3 is CASSTEWSNYGYTF. CDR3 nucleotides: TGCGCCAGCAGCACCGAATGGTCTAACTATGGCTACACCTTC. The V call is TRBV14, the J call TRBJ1-2; D call uncertain. Germline-derived CDR1 and CDR2 are SGHDN and FVKESK. This CDR3 comprises 14 residues. Supplemented by reference TRBV14 and TRBJ1-2, the full variable domain reads EAGVTQFPSHSVIEKGQTVTLRCDPISGHDNLYWYRRVMGKEIKFLLHFVKESKQDESGMPNNRFLAERTGGTYSTLKVQPAELEDSGVYFCASSTEWSNYGYTFGSGTRLTVV.

A word on this clonotype: The CDR3 end shows no conserved phenylalanine or tryptophan, and so a read error is likely. This chain uses TRBV28 with TRBJ2-1; 9 bases are a match to TRBD2. There are 13 residues in the CDR3. Trimming removed 6 bases from V and 9 bases from J; junction bases left unmatched: 6. The germline gives CDR1 MDHEN, CDR2 SYDVKM. The CDR3 loop reads CASSLVTSGEQFL. For the CDR3, the DNA is TGTGCCAGCAGCCTCGTGACTAGCGGTGAGCAGTTCTTA.

Turning to this clonotype: The junction departs from germline at one end; a sequencing error may be responsible. The V and J genes are TRBV6-6 and TRBJ1-3, with 8 bases aligning to TRBD1. Germline V gives CDR1 MNHNY, CDR2 SVGAGI (reference sequence). The CDR3 sequence is 16 residues long. The chain's CDR3 is CASSYPQGASGNTMYF. The CDR3 DNA is TGTGCCAGCAGTTACCCCCAGGGGGCCTCAGGAAACACCATGTACTTT.

Points on this clonotype: One end of the junction does not line up with germline, which may come from a read error. This chain joins TRBV13 and TRBJ1-6, with 7 bases that match TRBD1. Germline CDR1 PRHDT, CDR2 FYEKMQ (reference sequence). The CDR3 extends over 16 amino acids. In DNA, the CDR3 is TGTGCCAGCAGCTCGCCCGGGGACAGAGGCGATTCACCCTTCCACTTT. It codes for CASSSPGDRGDSPFHF.

The rearrangement uses TRBV29-1 and TRBJ2-3, with 9 positions matching TRBD1. The V gene's germline CDR1 is SQVTM and CDR2 ANQGSEA. Germline trimming cut 5 bases from V and 5 bases from J; bases unmatched to any gene: 8. The CDR3 is made up of 14 amino acids. CDR3 loop: CSVTRTGALDTQYF. In nucleotides, the CDR3 is TGCAGCGTTACCAGGACAGGGGCGTTAGATACGCAGTATTTT.

Comment on this clonotype: This clone may be a read error of a much larger clone one base away. The chain carries TRBV28 and TRBJ1-1, with D possibly matching TRBD1 (5 bases). The CDR3 loop spans 16 amino acids. Germline V gene lookup returns CDR1 MDHEN and CDR2 SYDVKM. The chain's CDR3 is CASRTALLIMNTKAFF. The CDR3 coding sequence is TGTGCCAGCAGGACAGCGCTCCTAATCATGAACACTAAAGCTTTCTTT. The full variable domain, its missing parts supplied by reference TRBV28 and TRBJ1-1, is DVKVTQSSRYLVKRTGEKVFLECVQDMDHENMFWYRQDPGLGLRLIYFSYDVKMKEKGDIPEGYSVSREKKERFSLILESASTNQTSMYLCASRTALLIMNTKAFFGQGTRLTVV.

This clonotype has just a few counts. This sequence may be a read error, since a much larger clone differs from it by one base. The rearrangement joins TRBV4-3 to TRBJ2-7; D unresolved. The CDR3 sequence is 15 residues long. Per germline, CDR1 LGHNA and CDR2 YSLEER. V was cut by 0 bases and J by 5 bases, with 14 bases left in between. Written as DNA, the CDR3 is TGCGCCAGCAGCCAAGACGTCCAAGCCGCGGACGAGCAGTACTTC. It encodes CASSQDVQAADEQYF.

V gene TRBV11-2 combines with J gene TRBJ1-3; TRBD1 is a possible D gene (5 bases). The germline gives CDR1 SGHAT, CDR2 FQNNGV. CDR3 length equals 16 residues. Trimming cost V 2 bases and J 3 bases, with 14 bases left between them. The CDR3 DNA follows: TGTGCCAGCAGCTTACTACAAGGGGAGGATGGAAACACCATATATTTT. Residues: CASSLLQGEDGNTIYF. Drawing the rest from reference TRBV11-2 and TRBJ1-3, the complete variable domain is EAGVAQSPRYKIIEKRQSVAFWCNPISGHATLYWYQQILGQGPKLLIQFQNNGVVDDSQLPKDRFSAERLKGVDSTLKIQPAKLEDSAVYLCASSLLQGEDGNTIYFGEGSWLTVV.

J is TRBJ2-1 and V is TRBV6-6; D is perhaps TRBD2 (6 bases). V lost 0 bases, J lost 16 bases, and 22 bases lay in between. Germline assignment: CDR1 MNHNY and CDR2 SVGAGI (reference sequence). This CDR3 is built from 15 residues. Here the CDR3 reads CASSYSEETGDEYFF. The DNA for the CDR3 is TGTGCCAGCAGTTACTCTGAAGAGACGGGAGATGAGTATTTCTTC.